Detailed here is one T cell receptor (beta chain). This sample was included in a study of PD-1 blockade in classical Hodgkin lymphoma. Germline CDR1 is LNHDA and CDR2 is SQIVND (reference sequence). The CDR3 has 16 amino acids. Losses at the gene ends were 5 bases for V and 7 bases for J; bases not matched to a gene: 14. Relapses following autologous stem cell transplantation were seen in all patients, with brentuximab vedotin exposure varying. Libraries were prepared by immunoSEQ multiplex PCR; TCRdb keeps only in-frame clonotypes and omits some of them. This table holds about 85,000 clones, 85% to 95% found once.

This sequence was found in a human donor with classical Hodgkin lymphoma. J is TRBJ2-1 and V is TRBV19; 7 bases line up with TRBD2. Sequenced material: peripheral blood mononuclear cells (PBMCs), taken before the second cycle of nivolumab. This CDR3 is CASSFPAGKGRNEQFF. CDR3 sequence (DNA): TGTGCCAGTAGTTTTCCAGCGGGAAAAGGGAGGAATGAGCAGTTCTTC.